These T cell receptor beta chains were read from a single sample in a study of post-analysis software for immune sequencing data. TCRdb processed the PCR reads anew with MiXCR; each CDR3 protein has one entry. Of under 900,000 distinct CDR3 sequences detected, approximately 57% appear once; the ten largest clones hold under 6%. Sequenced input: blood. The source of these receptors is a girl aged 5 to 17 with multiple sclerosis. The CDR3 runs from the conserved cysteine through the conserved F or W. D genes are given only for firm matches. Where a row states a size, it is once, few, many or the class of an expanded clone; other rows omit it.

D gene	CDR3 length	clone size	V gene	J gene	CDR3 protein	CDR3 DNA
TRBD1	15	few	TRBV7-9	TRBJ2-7	CASSGDRGAAYEQYF	TGTGCCAGCAGCGGGGACAGGGGTGCCGCCTACGAGCAGTACTTC
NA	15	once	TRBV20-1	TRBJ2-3	CSARAGRFRTDTQYF	TGCAGTGCTAGAGCGGGACGGTTTCGAACAGATACGCAGTATTTT
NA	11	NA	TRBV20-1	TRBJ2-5	CSARQQETQYF	TGCAGTGCTCGACAACAAGAGACCCAGTACTTC
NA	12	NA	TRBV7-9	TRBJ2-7	CASRDTMNEQYF	TGTGCCAGCCGGGACACGATGAACGAGCAGTACTTC
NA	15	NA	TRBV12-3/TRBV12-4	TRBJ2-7	CASSLRGTPWYEQYF	TGTGCCAGCAGCTTACGGGGGACGCCTTGGTACGAGCAGTACTTC
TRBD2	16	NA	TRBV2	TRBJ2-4	CASSEALAGVKNIQYF	TGTGCCAGCAGTGAAGCGCTAGCGGGGGTCAAAAACATTCAGTACTTC
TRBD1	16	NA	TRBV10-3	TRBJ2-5	CAIRRGQAGLEETQYF	TGTGCCATCAGAAGGGGACAGGCTGGCTTGGAAGAGACCCAGTACTTC
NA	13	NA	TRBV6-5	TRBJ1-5	CASRSDSNQPQHF	TGTGCCAGCAGATCGGATAGCAATCAGCCCCAGCATTTT
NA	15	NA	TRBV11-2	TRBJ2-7	CASSLDGGSPYEQYF	TGTGCCAGCAGCTTAGATGGGGGATCTCCCTACGAGCAGTACTTC
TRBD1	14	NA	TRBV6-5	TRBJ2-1	CASQTGGAYNEQFF	TGTGCCAGTCAAACAGGGGGCGCCTACAATGAGCAGTTCTTC